The subject of this entry is one T cell receptor (beta chain). In its sample, this clonotype was seen a few times. Its cognate antigen has yet to be identified. Base qualities were left out, and no much larger clone turns up one base away. V is cut by 6 bases and J by 4 bases, and the space between the germline ends is 9 bases. The CDR3, from cysteine to phenylalanine, totals 12 residues. Only the CDR3 region is kept as DNA, spanning 36 bases read in frame from base 1. The germline V gene sets CDR1 to MNHNS and CDR2 to SASEGT. Graves' hyperthyroidism was defined as stable when no progression to ophthalmopathy occurred over 18 months of follow-up. Hyperthyroidism patients were aged 18 to 65 years and newly diagnosed, with disease duration of less than 2 months. Any patient with an uncontrolled infection, another autoimmune disease, pregnancy or lactation was excluded. Diagnoses were based on clinical symptoms, serum thyroxine and TRAb, thyroid ultrasound and orbital computed tomography. Total RNA was extracted using Trizol reagent, and RNA quality was assessed on an Agilent 2100 Bioanalyzer.

This entry belongs to a study of T cells in Graves' hyperthyroidism and ophthalmopathy (dated by TCRdb to the late 2010s). Context from the whole study: TCR V-J signatures able to tell the groups apart were searched for in a discovery cohort of more than 90 patients, of whom more than 40 had Graves' ophthalmopathy and roughly 59 had stable Graves' hyperthyroidism. Whether ophthalmopathy could be predicted prospectively was tested in an independent validation cohort made up of approximately 19 hyperthyroidism patients plus 17 patients who later progressed to ophthalmopathy. The 100 or so discovery patients were divided at random into training and test sets in a 7:3 ratio. In addition, the study compared T-cell repertoires in thyroid tissue and in blood from roughly six Graves' hyperthyroidism patients. Once sampling was done, hyperthyroidism patients were given methimazole at a starting dose of 30 mg daily, whereas ophthalmopathy patients were given high-dose intravenous methylprednisolone. According to the paper, TCR Vbeta CDR3 sequencing was carried out on 120 to 150 peripheral blood samples, which came from more than 40 ophthalmopathy, approximately 78 hyperthyroidism and roughly 17 progressor patients.

General findings and caveats noted by the study authors: In validation, the model predicted progression to ophthalmopathy with over 65% sensitivity and around 72% specificity, a median of 6.5 months before onset. In cross-validation, a model built on a 13 V-J signature told ophthalmopathy apart from stable hyperthyroidism with just under 90% sensitivity and approximately 81% specificity, and in testing the same model reached 80%/75%. No statistical method was used to set the sample size in advance, and investigators knew the group allocation. Blood samples also contained most of the expanded thyroid clonotypes (frequency above 0.001), which suggests that blood repertoires may reflect thyroid immune responses.

The TCR beta CDR3 regions were amplified from the RNA transcripts. The TCR CDR3 was subjected to a first round of RT-PCR using the HTBI primer set and the Qiagen OneStep RT-PCR kit. The libraries were constructed in a second round of multiplex PCR and then size-selected and purified. The libraries were sequenced on an Illumina HiSeq2000 using paired-end 100 bp reads. The original pipeline was this. SOAPnuke was used to process the raw data, removing reads that contained adapters or uncalled bases, had a mean Phred below 15, or lacked an exact match to the constant primer or identifier. High-quality paired reads were merged with COPE v1.2.5, and unique nucleotide sequences were defined as clonotypes. Clonotypes were aligned to IMGT TRBV, TRBD and TRBJ reference segments using MiTCR v1.1. The analysis included only V-J combinations with a frequency above 0.0001, which together covered 99.2% of the repertoires. The TCS score was defined as F50 (clonal expansion) divided by E x V (chaos), with BLOSUM62-based TCRdist calculated between CDR3 peptides within each V-J. Welch's t-statistics and random forest reduced approximately 520 V-J features to under 15, which were used in a naive Bayes classifier (R e1071). The public reads were reprocessed in TCRdb via fastp at Q25 and MiXCR, keeping in-frame beta chains. Records with the same CDR3 protein are collapsed into one entry carrying the most frequent genes and DNA. The V and J calls, along with clone size, are taken from TCRdb and not from the paper's own processing. The sample contains some 600,000 distinct CDR3 sequences, just over 45% of them found a single time. The ten biggest clones cover about 7.9% of the sample.

The receptor chain draws on TRBV6-1 and TRBJ2-5; the D gene is possibly TRBD2, with 6 bases matching. This receptor was identified in a woman aged 18 to 35 with Graves' hyperthyroidism. Donor details come from another sample of the same person, matched by shared clones. Input material: peripheral blood or thyroid tissue (not recorded which). The CDR3 reads as follows: CASSGTLETQYF. Read as DNA, the sequence is TGTGCCAGCAGCGGGACTCTAGAGACCCAGTACTTC.